This is a list of T cell receptor beta chains from one sample in a study of shared clonotypes between healthy human individuals. Assay used: immunoSEQ multiplex PCR; TCRdb lists only in-frame clones, some missing. The data contain about 2 million clones, less than 95% of them singletons. Material: naive CD8+ T cells sorted from blood. The origin of the receptors is a man aged 18 to 29 in good health. Both conserved end residues are part of each CDR3. The D gene is left open where the match is weak. Expanded clones get a size class; other rows say once, few or many, or leave the size out.

CDR3 protein: CAGGDRDTQYF
CDR3 DNA: TGTGCCGGCGGCGACAGAGATACGCAGTATTTT
D gene: .
V gene: TRBV6-6
clone size: .
J gene: TRBJ2-3

CDR3 protein: CASRGDSSYEQYF
CDR3 DNA: TGTGCCAGCAGGGGGGACAGCTCCTACGAGCAGTACTTC
D gene: TRBD1
V gene: TRBV6-5
clone size: .
J gene: TRBJ2-7

CDR3 protein: CTYHFYEQYF
CDR3 DNA: TGTACCTACCATTTCTACGAGCAGTACTTC
D gene: .
V gene: TRBV12-5
clone size: .
J gene: TRBJ2-7

CDR3 protein: CASGRPGTESNYGYTF
CDR3 DNA: TGTGCCAGCGGCAGGCCCGGGACAGAAAGTAACTATGGCTACACCTTC
D gene: TRBD1
V gene: TRBV27
clone size: .
J gene: TRBJ1-2

CDR3 protein: CASSDLGRSNTEAFF
CDR3 DNA: TGTGCCAGCAGCGACCTAGGACGATCTAACACTGAAGCTTTCTTT
D gene: .
V gene: TRBV9
clone size: .
J gene: TRBJ1-1

CDR3 protein: CASRPARRWMKKLFF
CDR3 DNA: TGTGCCAGCAGACCAGCCCGCAGGTGGATGAAAAAACTGTTTTTT
D gene: .
V gene: TRBV7-4
clone size: .
J gene: TRBJ1-4

CDR3 protein: CASSNYRDQLYGYTF
CDR3 DNA: TGTGCCAGCAGTAACTACCGGGACCAACTTTATGGCTACACCTTC
D gene: .
V gene: TRBV6-6
clone size: .
J gene: TRBJ1-2

CDR3 protein: CASSIGGTGLSPLHF
CDR3 DNA: TGTGCCAGTAGTATAGGTGGGACAGGGCTTTCACCCCTCCACTTT
D gene: TRBD1
V gene: TRBV19
clone size: .
J gene: TRBJ1-6

CDR3 protein: CASSFIGGEQYF
CDR3 DNA: TGTGCCAGCAGCTTTATCGGGGGCGAGCAGTACTTC
D gene: .
V gene: TRBV7-9
clone size: .
J gene: TRBJ2-7

CDR3 protein: CSVLDGTDKPTDTQYF
CDR3 DNA: TGCAGCGTCCTAGATGGAACGGACAAGCCCACAGATACGCAGTATTTT
D gene: .
V gene: TRBV29-1
clone size: .
J gene: TRBJ2-3

CDR3 protein: CARHVGTGTLSGANVLTF
CDR3 DNA: TGTGCCAGACACGTTGGGACAGGGACCCTCTCTGGGGCCAACGTCCTGACTTTC
D gene: TRBD1
V gene: TRBV5-3
clone size: .
J gene: TRBJ2-6

CDR3 protein: CASSLSGDFYGYTF
CDR3 DNA: TGTGCCAGCAGCTTATCTGGGGACTTCTATGGCTACACCTTC
D gene: .
V gene: TRBV7-9
clone size: .
J gene: TRBJ1-2

CDR3 protein: CASSLYGTGPSGANVLTF
CDR3 DNA: TGCGCCAGCAGCTTGTACGGGACAGGCCCCTCTGGGGCCAACGTCCTGACTTTC
D gene: TRBD1
V gene: TRBV5-1
clone size: .
J gene: TRBJ2-6

CDR3 protein: CASSVEDEQFF
CDR3 DNA: TGTGCCAGCAGCGTAGAGGATGAGCAGTTCTTC
D gene: .
V gene: TRBV9
clone size: .
J gene: TRBJ2-1

CDR3 protein: CASSLGEQYF
CDR3 DNA: TGTGCCAGCAGCCTGGGGGAGCAGTACTTC
D gene: .
V gene: TRBV7-3
clone size: .
J gene: TRBJ2-7

CDR3 protein: CASSLAGRTGYTDTQYF
CDR3 DNA: TGTGCCAGCAGCTTAGCCGGAAGGACAGGATACACAGATACGCAGTATTTT
D gene: TRBD1
V gene: TRBV7-8
clone size: .
J gene: TRBJ2-3

CDR3 protein: CATSRDIGEKLFF
CDR3 DNA: TGTGCCACCAGCCGGGACATTGGTGAAAAACTGTTTTTT
D gene: .
V gene: TRBV15
clone size: .
J gene: TRBJ1-4

CDR3 protein: CASSLGQGDSPLHF
CDR3 DNA: TGCGCCAGCAGCCTGGGACAGGGGGATTCACCCCTCCACTTT
D gene: TRBD1
V gene: TRBV5-1
clone size: .
J gene: TRBJ1-6

CDR3 protein: CASSLVSGGYGNEQFF
CDR3 DNA: TGTGCCAGCAGCTTGGTTTCAGGGGGCTATGGCAATGAGCAGTTCTTC
D gene: TRBD1
V gene: TRBV5-8
clone size: .
J gene: TRBJ2-1

CDR3 protein: CASSEAGDSPLHF
CDR3 DNA: TGTGCCAGTAGTGAGGCGGGGGATTCACCCCTCCACTTT
D gene: .
V gene: TRBV19
clone size: .
J gene: TRBJ1-6

CDR3 protein: CASSLLAGVSSYNEQFF
CDR3 DNA: TGTGCCAGCAGCTTACTAGCGGGGGTGAGCTCCTACAATGAGCAGTTCTTC
D gene: TRBD2
V gene: TRBV11-1
clone size: .
J gene: TRBJ2-1

CDR3 protein: CASSWGLAGEIAHEQYF
CDR3 DNA: TGTGCCAGCAGCTGGGGACTAGCGGGAGAGATAGCCCACGAGCAGTACTTC
D gene: TRBD2
V gene: TRBV14
clone size: .
J gene: TRBJ2-7

CDR3 protein: CAWSYDNPYEQYF
CDR3 DNA: TGTGCCTGGAGTTACGATAACCCCTACGAGCAGTACTTC
D gene: .
V gene: TRBV30
clone size: .
J gene: TRBJ2-7

CDR3 protein: CASSEKNAGETQYF
CDR3 DNA: TGTGCCAGCAGTGAAAAGAACGCGGGAGAGACCCAGTACTTC
D gene: .
V gene: TRBV6-5
clone size: once
J gene: TRBJ2-5

CDR3 protein: CASSPTGGVGYEQYF
CDR3 DNA: TGTGCCAGCAGCCCGACAGGGGGCGTAGGCTACGAGCAGTACTTC
D gene: TRBD1
V gene: TRBV9
clone size: .
J gene: TRBJ2-7

CDR3 protein: CASQHGDTQYF
CDR3 DNA: TGTGCCTCCCAGCACGGGGATACGCAGTATTTT
D gene: .
V gene: TRBV27
clone size: .
J gene: TRBJ2-3

CDR3 protein: CASSDSGQISNQPQHF
CDR3 DNA: TGTGCCAGCAGCGATAGTGGACAGATTAGCAATCAGCCCCAGCATTTT
D gene: .
V gene: TRBV6-4
clone size: .
J gene: TRBJ1-5

CDR3 protein: CAISESIGDEQYF
CDR3 DNA: TGTGCCATCAGTGAGTCTATAGGGGACGAGCAGTACTTC
D gene: .
V gene: TRBV10-3
clone size: .
J gene: TRBJ2-7